This T cell receptor beta chain derives from a study of response to subunit inactivated influenza vaccine. Points from the study as a whole: The study's authors posited that every seasonal influenza vaccination enlists few new T cells.

TCRdb recomputed calls from the RT-PCR reads with MiXCR, one row per CDR3 protein. The data show roughly 550,000 distinct CDR3 sequences, 20% to 25% seen once. This clonotype showed up just a few times. The antigen remains unidentified. CDR1 SGHDT and CDR2 YYEEEE come from the germline V gene. Trimming cost V 3 bases and J 8 bases; bases outside gene matches: 10. The CDR3 contains 15 residues. The sample also formed part of further work on T cells expressing NK-cell markers. This second report adds: The TCR beta cDNA came from 5'RACE template switching with UMIs. It was sorted CD3+CD56-NKG2C+, CD3+CD56+NKG2C- and CD3+CD56+NKG2C+ T cells that provided the TCR beta repertoires. The dominant NKG2C+ clonotypes represented about 1.0-7.5% of CD8+ T cells in several donors. Among four donors, these clonotypes also ranked first in the CD3+CD56-NKG2C+ fraction.

The chain carries TRBV5-6 and TRBJ2-3; 9 positions agree with TRBD1. This TCR was recovered from a man aged 50-59 years who received an inactivated influenza vaccine. This sample comprised CD4+ T cells sorted from PBMCs, obtained roughly 13 days after vaccination. This CDR3 reads CASSSGTGIWSTQYF. The CDR3 nucleotides read TGTGCCAGCAGCTCCGGGACAGGGATTTGGAGTACGCAGTATTTT.